Described below is a single T cell receptor (beta chain) sequence and its context. The Seattle site enrolled patients during active infection and followed them longitudinally. Trimming removed 4 bases from V and 10 bases from J; junction bases left unmatched: 5. Germline assignment: CDR1 MNHEY and CDR2 SVGEGT. The CDR3 loop spans 14 amino acids. This record comes from a study of blood T cell repertoires in COVID-19. On the study more broadly: Collection of acute and convalescent COVID-19 samples took place in the United States, Italy and Spain. Sample material is recorded as cDNA or gDNA derived from T cells, B-cell-depleted T cells, or PBMCs.

In the authors' methods: The authors estimated nucleated cell counts from reference gene primer amplification. TCRdb's table, derived via immunoSEQ multiplex PCR, lists solely in-frame clones and lacks some. The DNA was the basis for D and trimming; V, J and clone size are from that table. The sample has about 150,000 clones; approximately 85% are singletons. The TCR sequence derives from a man aged 55 to 69 with COVID-19, enrolled during active disease. Sequenced material: peripheral blood. The chain carries TRBV6-2 or TRBV6-3 and TRBJ1-6; 9 bases match TRBD1. The DNA of the CDR3 is TGTGCCAGCAGTTGGGGACAGGGAAGCTCACCCCTCCACTTT. Amino acids: CASSWGQGSSPLHF.